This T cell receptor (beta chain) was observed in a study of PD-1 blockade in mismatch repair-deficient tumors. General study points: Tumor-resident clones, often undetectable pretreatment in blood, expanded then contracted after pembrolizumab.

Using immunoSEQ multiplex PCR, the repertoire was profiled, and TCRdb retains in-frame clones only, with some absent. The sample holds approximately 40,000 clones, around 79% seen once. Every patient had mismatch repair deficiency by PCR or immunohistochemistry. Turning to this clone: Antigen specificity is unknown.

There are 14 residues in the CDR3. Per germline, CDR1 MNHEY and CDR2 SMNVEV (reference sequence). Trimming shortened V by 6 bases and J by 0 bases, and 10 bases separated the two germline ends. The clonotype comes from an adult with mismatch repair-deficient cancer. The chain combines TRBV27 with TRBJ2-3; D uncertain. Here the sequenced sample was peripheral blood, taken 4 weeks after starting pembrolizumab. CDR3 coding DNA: TGTGCCAGCAGCAGCCTTCTCAGCACAGATACGCAGTATTTT. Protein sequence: CASSSLLSTDTQYF.